One and the same sample provided the 23 T cell receptor beta chains below, sequenced in a study of beta chain features in type 1 diabetes. Their target antigens are unknown. Every bit of the isolated RNA underwent reverse transcription, so sequencing read expressed TCRB transcripts. Data came from immunoSEQ multiplex PCR; TCRdb stores just in-frame clones and leaves some out. The data contain about 650,000 clones, roughly 12% of them singletons. Notes on the study in general: Shortening that was moderate but significant affected the TCRB CDR3s of Type 1 diabetes patients in all four CD4+ subsets.

The sequencing input was naive CD4+ T cells from blood. The receptors shown here come from a man aged 25-45 years with type 1 diabetes.

This clone was recorded a few times. The genes are TRBV30 and TRBJ2-7; the D gene could be TRBD1 or TRBD2 (5 bases each). V lost 2 bases to trimming and J lost 3 bases, with 14 bases between them. CDR1 is GTSNPN and CDR2 is SVGIG in the germline V gene (reference sequence). The CDR3 is 14 residues long. CDR3 sequence reads: CAWSSGQSGYEQYF. The CDR3 DNA follows: TGTGCCTGGAGTTCGGGGCAGAGCGGCTACGAGCAGTACTTC.

This clone was observed a handful of times. The chain links TRBV19 to TRBJ1-2, with D possibly being TRBD1 (5 bases). The CDR3 totals 15 residues. Per germline, CDR1 LNHDA and CDR2 SQIVND (reference sequence). V lost 1 base and J lost 5, with 14 bases in between. CDR3 sequence reads: CASSIGFDRKYGYTF. In DNA form, the CDR3 reads TGTGCCAGTAGTATAGGATTTGACAGAAAATATGGCTACACCTTC.

This clone was observed a handful of times. Written as DNA, the CDR3 is TGTGCCAGCAGCCATCGGGGGGCGGATACGCAGTATTTT. Encoded protein: CASSHRGADTQYF. This chain uses TRBV28 with TRBJ2-3; perhaps TRBD2 as D (7 bases). CDR3 length: 13 residues. Germline lookup yields CDR1 MDHEN and CDR2 SYDVKM. The germline V and J ends were trimmed by 6 bases and 6 bases, with 13 bases remaining between them.

This clone has only one observation. V gene TRBV12-5 combines with J gene TRBJ1-2; D is undetermined. This CDR3 region has 16 residues. Per germline, CDR1 LGHNT and CDR2 FRNRAP. The V gene lost 4 bases and the J gene lost 0 bases, with 15 bases spanning the gap. CDR3 region: CASGYPSVTSNYGYTF. The CDR3 DNA reads as TGTGCTAGTGGTTACCCCTCAGTCACCTCTAACTATGGCTACACCTTC. Full variable domain (outside the CDR3, taken from reference TRBV12-5 and TRBJ1-2): DARVTQTPRHKVTEMGQEVTMRCQPILGHNTVFWYRQTMMQGLELLAYFRNRAPLDDSGMPKDRFSAEMPDATLATLKIQPSEPRDSAVYFCASGYPSVTSNYGYTFGSGTRLTVV.

This clone was detected only a few times. The chain is built from TRBV29-1 and TRBJ2-5; 9 bases line up with TRBD1. V dropped 8 bases and J dropped 2; count of bases not matched to a gene: 3. Germline V gene lookup returns CDR1 SQVTM and CDR2 ANQGSEA. CDR3 length: 12 amino acids. The CDR3 sequence: CSLGQGQETQYF. CDR3 in DNA: TGCAGCTTAGGACAGGGGCAAGAGACCCAGTACTTC.

This clone occurred a few times. The rearrangement uses TRBV6-6 and TRBJ2-5; D is undetermined. V was trimmed by 7 bases and J by 2 bases, leaving 8 bases between them. This CDR3 contains 12 residues. In germline, CDR1 is MNHNY, CDR2 SVGAGI (reference sequence). The CDR3 nucleotides read TGTGCCAGCAAAGTATCACAAGAGACCCAGTACTTC. Translated: CASKVSQETQYF.

The chain employs TRBV30 and TRBJ1-4, with a weak D call TRBD1 (5 bases). CDR1 is GTSNPN, CDR2 SVGIG, per germline (reference sequence). V gave up 3 bases and J gave up 7 bases, with 15 bases separating them. The CDR3 is 14 amino acids. The CDR3 reads CAWSGTVGGEKLFF. For the CDR3, the DNA is TGTGCCTGGAGCGGGACCGTCGGGGGTGAAAAACTGTTTTTT.

This clone was detected only a few times. This chain uses TRBV4-2 with TRBJ2-6; D remains ambiguous. CDR3 size: 17 residues. V dropped 4 bases and J dropped 1 base, with 14 bases sitting between them. The germline V gene encodes CDR1 LGHNA and CDR2 YNFKEQ. CDR3 DNA: TGTGCCAGCAGCCGAGCGCTGTTGGCATCTGGGGCCAACGTCCTGACTTTC. The encoded protein is CASSRALLASGANVLTF.

This clone has more than one count but fewer than ten. The chain links TRBV6-1 to TRBJ2-2, with 9 bases that match TRBD1. CDR1 is MNHNS and CDR2 is SASEGT in the germline V gene. The junction had 5 bases not matched to a gene; V was cut back by 6 bases and J by 6 bases. This CDR3 comprises 14 residues. CDR3 nucleotides: TGTGCCAGCAGACCGGGACAGGGCGCCGGGGAGCTGTTTTTT. Its protein product is CASRPGQGAGELFF.

This clone was seen more than once but under ten times. The chain joins TRBV6-5 to TRBJ2-5; no reliable D call. Deletions cut 7 bases from V and 1 base from J, with 7 bases between. The CDR3 is 12 amino acids. Germline V gives CDR1 MNHEY, CDR2 SVGAGI. CDR3 DNA sequence: TGTGCCAGCACTGGTTTCCAAGAGACCCAGTACTTC. Amino acid sequence: CASTGFQETQYF.

As concerns this clone: Within the sample, other DNA sequences also encode this same CDR3. V and J are TRBV7-2 and TRBJ2-7, with TRBD1 matching 9 bases. The CDR3 runs 16 residues. The germline gives CDR1 SGHTA, CDR2 FQGNSA. J was trimmed by 0 bases and V by 5 bases; bases with no gene match: 8. The CDR3 nucleotides read TGTGCCAGCAGCCTAGGCCCGGGACAGGGCTCCTACGAGCAGTACTTC. Translated, it gives CASSLGPGQGSYEQYF.

This chain joins TRBV4-2 and TRBJ2-3; weak D call: TRBD2 (5 bases). The germline gives CDR1 LGHNA, CDR2 YNFKEQ. Trimming shortened V by 0 bases and J by 0 bases, and 22 bases separated the two germline ends. This CDR3 is built from 20 residues. CDR3 protein: CASSQDLPRRIGSSTDTQYF. CDR3 nucleotide sequence: TGTGCCAGCAGCCAAGATCTCCCGCGGAGGATTGGGAGTAGCACAGATACGCAGTATTTT.

This chain uses TRBV9 with TRBJ2-1; 14 nucleotides line up with TRBD2. The CDR3 extends over 19 amino acids. Trimming cost V 3 bases and J 0 bases; bases outside gene matches: 8. Germline CDR1 reads SGDLS; CDR2 reads YYNGEE. This CDR3 reads CASSAGLAGGVPSYNEQFF. CDR3 nucleotide sequence: TGTGCCAGCAGCGCCGGACTAGCGGGGGGAGTTCCCTCCTACAATGAGCAGTTCTTC.

The V gene is TRBV19, the J gene TRBJ1-5; D not certain. In germline, CDR1 is LNHDA, CDR2 SQIVND (reference sequence). The length of the CDR3 is 13 residues. V dropped 2 bases and J dropped 3 bases, with 5 bases sitting between them. The CDR3 region has the DNA TGTGCCAGTAGTATACAGCCCAATCAGCCCCAGCATTTT. Its protein is CASSIQPNQPQHF.

J is TRBJ2-3 and V is TRBV6-5; possible D gene TRBD1, 6 bases. Germline V gene sequence: CDR1 MNHEY, CDR2 SVGAGI. The V gene lost 0 bases and the J gene lost 3 bases, with 10 bases spanning the gap. This CDR3 contains 15 residues. This chain's CDR3 is CASSYSWGRTDTQYF. CDR3 coding DNA: TGTGCCAGCAGTTACTCGTGGGGGCGAACAGATACGCAGTATTTT.

This clone was found a few times. This chain connects TRBV7-9 to TRBJ1-6, with D tentatively TRBD1 (6 bases). The V end was cut by 1 base, the J end by 0 bases, with 7 bases between. The CDR3 contains 16 residues. Germline CDR1 SEHNR, CDR2 FQNEAQ (reference sequence). The CDR3 DNA reads as TGTGCCAGCAGCTTAGAAGGGGGCTCCTATAATTCACCCCTCCACTTT. Its protein is CASSLEGGSYNSPLHF.

This clone was detected only a few times. This chain's CDR3 is CSVSILGGVYEQYF. The CDR3 DNA reads TGCAGCGTTTCCATCCTTGGGGGGGTCTACGAGCAGTACTTC. V gene TRBV29-1 combines with J gene TRBJ2-7; 7 bases are shared with TRBD2. CDR1 is SQVTM and CDR2 is ANQGSEA in the germline V gene. There are 14 residues in the CDR3. The junction had 10 bases not matched to a gene; V was cut back by 5 bases and J by 3 bases.

The rearrangement joins TRBV9 to TRBJ1-6, with D uncertain. This CDR3 is 14 amino acids long. CDR1 and CDR2 (germline): SGDLS, YYNGEE. V lost 4 bases to trimming and J lost 6 bases, with 11 bases between them. CDR3 region: CASSSRRGNSPLHF. Written as DNA, the CDR3 is TGTGCCAGCAGCTCCCGACGGGGTAATTCACCCCTCCACTTT.

This clone was counted between two and nine times. A junction boundary mismatches the germline segment, possibly from a read error. V usage is TRBV4-1 and J usage is TRBJ1-1; possible D gene TRBD1, 5 bases. In germline, CDR1 is MGHRA, CDR2 YSYEKL. This CDR3 is 16 amino acids long. CDR3 nucleotides: TGCGCCAGCAGCCCGCCAGTCATGCGGGGACCCCAAATGGAGATCTTT. Residues: CASSPPVMRGPQMEIF.

This chain uses TRBV27 with TRBJ2-1; 10 bases agree with TRBD2. V was clipped by 5 bases and J by 7 bases; unmatched bases: 8. In germline, CDR1 is MNHEY, CDR2 SMNVEV (reference sequence). The CDR3 has 15 amino acids. The CDR3 bases are TGTGCCAGCAGTCCCCGGGTAGCGGGGGGAAATGAGCAGTTCTTC. Translation: CASSPRVAGGNEQFF.

The V call is TRBV6-5, the J call TRBJ2-1, with TRBD1 matching 8 bases. There are 11 residues in the CDR3. Germline CDR1 reads MNHEY; CDR2 reads SVGAGI. The junction had 6 bases not matched to a gene; V was cut back by 6 bases and J by 14 bases. CDR3 region: CASRTGEREFF. The CDR3 DNA sequence: TGTGCCAGCAGGACAGGGGAAAGGGAGTTCTTC.

A few counts support this clone. This chain links TRBV7-2 with TRBJ1-6; D perhaps matches TRBD1 (5 bases). This CDR3 is 15 amino acids long. V dropped 5 bases and J dropped 10 bases, with 18 bases sitting between them. Germline-derived CDR1 and CDR2 are SGHTA and FQGNSA. The CDR3 nucleotides are TGTGCCAGCAGCCTAGACGGGGGGATTGGATCACCCCTCCACTTT. Amino acids: CASSLDGGIGSPLHF. Together with reference TRBV7-2 and TRBJ1-6, the CDR3 gives the full variable domain: GAGVSQSPSNKVTEKGKDVELRCDPISGHTALYWYRQSLGQGLEFLIYFQGNSAPDKSGLPSDRFSAERTGGSVSTLTIQRTQQEDSAVYLCASSLDGGIGSPLHFGNGTRLTVT.

The V gene is TRBV7-2, the J gene TRBJ2-4; TRBD1 matches 7 bases. In germline, CDR1 is SGHTA, CDR2 FQGNSA. This CDR3 contains 15 residues. Trimming cost V 5 bases and J 6 bases; bases outside gene matches: 10. In DNA, the CDR3 is TGTGCCAGCAGCCCGCCCGACAGGGCTCGAAACATTCAGTACTTC. Encoded protein: CASSPPDRARNIQYF.